These 17 T cell receptor beta chains were all obtained from the same sample, sequenced in a study of vaccination effects on CD4 cells after COVID-19. These receptors have no identified antigens. Before any sequencing was done, the ViraFEST assay used viral peptide pools to expand antigen-specific CD4+ T cells. Cells that had been cultured for approximately eleven days were the source of isolated CD4+ T cells. No vaccinee had earlier SARS-CoV-2 infection, and nucleocapsid antibodies were negative. Data came from immunoSEQ multiplex PCR; TCRdb stores just in-frame clones and leaves some out. The sample has more than 20,000 clones; about 75% are singletons. Sequenced material: CD4+ T cells from PBMCs cultured with HCoV-NL63 spike peptides, taken before COVID-19 vaccination. These TCRs come from a human donor who received a COVID-19 vaccine.

The chain joins TRBV7-9 to TRBJ2-7, with 13 bases fitting TRBD2. Trimming cost V 4 bases and J 5 bases; bases outside gene matches: 5. CDR1 is SEHNR and CDR2 is FQNEAQ in the germline V gene (reference sequence). This CDR3 has 15 residues. CDR3 nucleotide sequence: TGTGCCAGCAGCTATACTAGCGGGAGGGTAAACGAGCAGTACTTC. Its protein is CASSYTSGRVNEQYF.

In its sample, this clone was seen a few times. V and J are TRBV20-1 and TRBJ2-4; 8 nucleotides match TRBD1. The CDR3 is 11 amino acids. V lost 6 bases to trimming and J lost 9 bases; unmatched junction nucleotides: 4. Germline V CDR1 and CDR2: DFQATT, SNEGSKA (reference sequence). CDR3 sequence (DNA): TGCAGTGCGGGACAGGAGGGCATTCAGTACTTC. Its translation: CSAGQEGIQYF.

Only one count was recorded for this clone. The rearrangement links TRBV7-4 to TRBJ2-7; D is unclear. Germline-derived CDR1 and CDR2 are SGHVT and SQSDAQ. The CDR3 consists of 14 residues. The CDR3 bases are TGTGGGAGCAGCCCCCCCCAGCCCGGAGATAGGCAGTACTTC. It codes for CGSSPPQPGDRQYF.

The rearrangement uses TRBV15 and TRBJ2-1; D uncertain. The V gene lost 6 bases and the J gene lost 4 bases, with 4 bases spanning the gap. CDR1 is LNHNV and CDR2 is YYDKDF in the germline V gene (reference sequence). The CDR3 has 11 amino acids. CDR3 sequence (DNA): TGTGCCACCAGGGGTTACAATGAGCAGTTCTTC. It specifies CATRGYNEQFF. Full variable domain (outside the CDR3, taken from reference TRBV15 and TRBJ2-1): DAMVIQNPRYQVTQFGKPVTLSCSQTLNHNVMYWYQQKSSQAPKLLFHYYDKDFNNEADTPDNFQSRRPNTSFCFLDIRSPGLGDTAMYLCATRGYNEQFFGPGTRLTVL.

A few counts support this clone. The V gene is TRBV5-1, the J gene TRBJ1-6; D perhaps matches TRBD1 (5 bases). Trimming removed 2 bases at V and 7 bases at J, with 13 bases between. The CDR3 runs to 15 residues. The germline CDR1 and CDR2 sequences are SGHRS and YFSETQ. Here the CDR3 reads CASSFAGQENSPLHF. CDR3 bases: TGCGCCAGCAGCTTTGCGGGGCAGGAAAATTCACCCCTCCACTTT.

The chain is built from TRBV19 and TRBJ2-7; 8 bases map to TRBD1. CDR1 is LNHDA, CDR2 SQIVND, per germline (reference sequence). CDR3 length: 15 amino acids. Germline trimming cut 5 bases from V and 2 bases from J; bases unmatched to any gene: 8. The CDR3 sequence: CASSRAGTGPYEQYF. CDR3 bases: TGTGCCAGTAGTCGGGCCGGGACAGGACCCTACGAGCAGTACTTC.

The chain couples TRBV6-2 or TRBV6-3 to TRBJ1-5; weak D call: TRBD1 (6 bases). This CDR3 comprises 16 residues. With 0 bases removed from V and 6 bases from J, the gap between germline ends came to 15 bases. CDR1 is MNHEY and CDR2 is SVGEGT in the germline V gene. The CDR3 sequence: CASSYSKYRVVQPQHF. The DNA of the CDR3 is TGTGCCAGCAGTTACTCGAAATACAGGGTCGTTCAGCCCCAGCATTTT.

The count of this clone is one. The gene calls are TRBV18 and TRBJ1-1; 7 bases are a match to TRBD1. The CDR3 runs 13 residues. With 3 bases clipped from V and 11 bases from J, the junction kept 9 bases outside the gene matches. Germline V lookup: CDR1 KGHSH, CDR2 LQKENI. DNA of the CDR3: TGTGCCAGCTCACCCGACAGGGACCTTCCCGCTTTCTTT. This gives the protein CASSPDRDLPAFF.

The genes are TRBV1 and TRBJ2-7; the table's D call, TRBD2, was not checked against the DNA. TRBV1 is designated a pseudogene. The CDR3 loop spans 15 amino acids. The CDR3 here is CTSSQVSGLPYEQYF. The CDR3 DNA is TGCACCAGCAGCCAAGTATCGGGACTCCCATACGAGCAGTACTTC.

The chain links TRBV9 to TRBJ2-3; D is unclear. CDR3 length: 15 residues. In germline, CDR1 is SGDLS, CDR2 YYNGEE. V was clipped by 0 bases and J by 2 bases, with 10 bases between them. CDR3 nucleotide sequence: TGTGCCAGCAGCGTAGTTCCCCAGCACACAGATACGCAGTATTTT. This sequence encodes CASSVVPQHTDTQYF.

The rearrangement uses TRBV11-2 and TRBJ2-2; no firm D call. From germline, CDR1 is SGHAT and CDR2 FQNNGV. CDR3 length: 15 amino acids. V was cut by 8 bases and J by 7 bases, with 20 bases left in between. The chain's CDR3 is CASGSVRRVDGELFF. Written as DNA, the CDR3 is TGTGCCAGCGGATCGGTCAGAAGGGTCGACGGGGAGCTGTTTTTT.

This clone appeared a single time. The V and J genes are TRBV15 and TRBJ1-5; 7 bases agree with TRBD1. The CDR3 covers 17 residues. Germline assignment: CDR1 LNHNV and CDR2 YYDKDF (reference sequence). V lost 3 bases to trimming and J lost 5 bases; unmatched junction nucleotides: 13. This CDR3 reads CATSSFSGTDFDQPQHF. The CDR3 DNA sequence: TGTGCCACCAGCAGCTTTTCCGGGACAGACTTCGATCAGCCCCAGCATTTT.

The J gene is TRBJ2-1, the V gene TRBV5-6, with TRBD2 as a possible D gene (7 bases). V gave up 3 bases and J gave up 2 bases, with 18 bases separating them. In germline, CDR1 is SGHDT, CDR2 YYEEEE. There are 17 residues in the CDR3. The CDR3 sequence is CASSWAGAGTTYNEQFF. The CDR3 coding sequence is TGTGCCAGCAGCTGGGCGGGAGCGGGGACAACCTACAATGAGCAGTTCTTC.

The rearrangement links TRBV12-3 or TRBV12-4 to TRBJ1-5; D unresolved. The V gene lost 8 bases and the J gene lost 2 bases, with 7 bases spanning the gap. CDR3 size: 12 residues. Here the CDR3 DNA reads TGTGCCAGCTCGTACGGCAATCAGCCCCAGCATTTT. The encoded protein is CASSYGNQPQHF.

CDR3 amino acids: CASSLDPQGLIIDEQYF. DNA for the CDR3: TGTGCCAGCAGCTTAGATCCGCAGGGCCTTATCATAGACGAGCAGTACTTC. The V gene is TRBV11-2, the J gene TRBJ2-7, with a weak D call TRBD1 (5 bases). With 0 bases removed from V and 5 bases from J, the gap between germline ends came to 20 bases. Per germline, CDR1 SGHAT and CDR2 FQNNGV. This CDR3 is built from 17 residues. The variable domain in full, completed from reference TRBV11-2 and TRBJ2-7, reads EAGVAQSPRYKIIEKRQSVAFWCNPISGHATLYWYQQILGQGPKLLIQFQNNGVVDDSQLPKDRFSAERLKGVDSTLKIQPAKLEDSAVYLCASSLDPQGLIIDEQYFGPGTRLTVT.

V and J are TRBV11-2 and TRBJ2-1; possibly TRBD1 for D (6 bases). CDR3 size: 17 residues. The V and J ends lost 5 bases and 6 bases respectively, with 23 bases between them. Germline V gene sequence: CDR1 SGHAT, CDR2 FQNNGV. The CDR3: CASSQVARRTVRNEQFF. The CDR3 DNA reads TGTGCCAGCAGCCAAGTCGCCCGCCGGACAGTCCGCAATGAGCAGTTCTTC.

The chain links TRBV19 to TRBJ2-1; 8 nucleotides match TRBD2. There are 15 residues in the CDR3. V gave up 5 bases and J gave up 2 bases; unmatched junction bases: 5. Germline CDR1 and CDR2: LNHDA and SQIVND (reference sequence). CDR3 nucleotides: TGTGCCAGTAGTCGAGCGGGAGCCACCTACAATGAGCAGTTCTTC. As protein: CASSRAGATYNEQFF. Based on the CDR3 plus reference TRBV19 and TRBJ2-1, the full variable domain is DGGITQSPKYLFRKEGQNVTLSCEQNLNHDAMYWYRQDPGQGLRLIYYSQIVNDFQKGDIAEGYSVSREKKESFPLTVTSAQKNPTAFYLCASSRAGATYNEQFFGPGTRLTVL.